This T cell receptor (beta chain) was sequenced for a study of T cell changes during pregnancy in multiple sclerosis. The CDR3 loop spans 15 amino acids. Germline values: CDR1 SGDLS, CDR2 YYNGEE. J was trimmed by 7 bases and V by 2 bases; bases with no gene match: 7. The assay was immunoSEQ multiplex PCR, and TCRdb's table has in-frame clones only and misses some. This table holds about 72,000 clones, roughly 89% found once. V is TRBV9 and J is TRBJ2-2, with 8 bases fitting TRBD1. This receptor was obtained from a female donor with multiple sclerosis, enrolled in a pregnancy study. The sequences come from peripheral blood, collected in the second trimester of pregnancy. CDR3 DNA: TGTGCCAGCAGCGTCTCGGGACAGGTGGACGGGGAGCTGTTTTTT. Protein sequence: CASSVSGQVDGELFF.